One sample yielded the 31 T cell receptor beta chains listed below, sequenced in a study of cytomegalovirus exposure and HLA in healthy donors. PCR employed 60 Vbeta and 13 Jbeta primers. Generated by immunoSEQ multiplex PCR, the TCRdb table keeps only in-frame clones and is missing some. Here the sample spans 150,000 to 200,000 clones, over 75% being singletons. The sequenced sample was PBMCs. Receptor source: a man aged 35 to 55 in good health and CMV-seropositive.

The chain recombines TRBV11-3 with TRBJ2-3, with 10 bases lining up with TRBD2. The germline gives CDR1 SGHNT, CDR2 YENEEA. V gave up 6 bases and J gave up 2 bases; unmatched junction bases: 8. This CDR3 has 16 amino acids. The CDR3 DNA sequence: TGTGCCAGCAGGAAATTAGCGGGGGGCGTCACAGATACGCAGTATTTT. Translation gives CASRKLAGGVTDTQYF.

V and J are TRBV7-2 and TRBJ2-3; 10 bases map to TRBD2. The germline CDR1 and CDR2 sequences are SGHTA and FQGNSA. The CDR3 contains 16 residues. The J segment lost 4 bases and the V segment lost 5 bases, leaving 9 bases of the junction unmatched. DNA of the CDR3: TGTGCCAGCAGCCTCCGACTAGCGGGTCGCGCAGATACGCAGTATTTT. It codes for CASSLRLAGRADTQYF. The whole variable domain, filled in from reference TRBV7-2 and TRBJ2-3, reads GAGVSQSPSNKVTEKGKDVELRCDPISGHTALYWYRQSLGQGLEFLIYFQGNSAPDKSGLPSDRFSAERTGGSVSTLTIQRTQQEDSAVYLCASSLRLAGRADTQYFGPGTRLTVL.

CDR3 protein: CASSYPGLVPSYNEQFF. DNA for the CDR3: TGTGCCAGCAGCTATCCGGGACTAGTTCCCTCCTACAATGAGCAGTTCTTC. This chain connects TRBV5-4 to TRBJ2-1, with 8 bases lining up with TRBD2. Germline loops: CDR1 SGHNT, CDR2 YYREEE (reference sequence). CDR3 length: 17 amino acids. V dropped 3 bases and J dropped 0; count of bases not matched to a gene: 8.

The chain couples TRBV28 to TRBJ2-5; 7 bases are a match to TRBD1. Unmatched junction bases numbered 5, after V lost 5 bases and J lost 5 bases. The CDR3 runs to 13 residues. Germline V gene sequence: CDR1 MDHEN, CDR2 SYDVKM. This CDR3 is CASSTGVRETQYF. The CDR3 DNA reads as TGTGCCAGCAGTACAGGGGTGAGGGAGACCCAGTACTTC. The full variable domain, in which reference TRBV28 and TRBJ2-5 provide the parts outside the CDR3, is DVKVTQSSRYLVKRTGEKVFLECVQDMDHENMFWYRQDPGLGLRLIYFSYDVKMKEKGDIPEGYSVSREKKERFSLILESASTNQTSMYLCASSTGVRETQYFGPGTRLLVL.

The CDR3 loop is CAIRGDGDQPQHF. The CDR3 DNA follows: TGTGCCATCAGAGGGGATGGTGATCAGCCCCAGCATTTT. The V gene is TRBV10-3, the J gene TRBJ1-5, with a possible D match to TRBD1 (5 bases). V was clipped by 6 bases and J by 5 bases, with 11 bases between them. CDR3 size: 13 residues. Germline V CDR1 and CDR2: ENHRY, SYGVKD.

The V gene is TRBV6-5, the J gene TRBJ2-7; unclear D gene. There are 13 residues in the CDR3. The germline CDR1 and CDR2 sequences are MNHEY and SVGAGI. The V gene lost 0 bases and the J gene lost 2 bases, with 5 bases spanning the gap. CDR3 amino acids: CASSYSSAYEQYF. The CDR3 DNA reads TGTGCCAGCAGTTACTCGAGTGCCTACGAGCAGTACTTC.

This clone came up once. The rearrangement uses TRBV5-5 and TRBJ2-1, with D possibly matching TRBD2 (5 bases). Germline assignment: CDR1 SGHKS and CDR2 YYEKEE (reference sequence). This CDR3 spans 15 amino acids. Trimming removed 3 bases from V and 9 bases from J, with 19 bases in between. For the CDR3, the DNA is TGTGCCAGCAGCTGGGATCCCCCCGGGGTCGGTGAGCAGTTCTTC. It encodes CASSWDPPGVGEQFF.

The rearrangement uses TRBV7-9 and TRBJ2-7; D perhaps matches TRBD1 (5 bases). Trimming took 0 bases from V and 5 from J, leaving 17 bases between them. Germline-derived CDR1 and CDR2 are SEHNR and FQNEAQ (reference sequence). The CDR3 contains 16 residues. The CDR3 sequence: CASSLAAGRFIDEQYF. CDR3 coding DNA: TGTGCCAGCAGCTTAGCGGCAGGGCGGTTTATCGACGAGCAGTACTTC.

V gene TRBV9 combines with J gene TRBJ1-1; 8 nucleotides line up with TRBD1. The CDR3 is 15 residues long. V was pared by 3 bases and J by 6 bases, with 10 bases of the junction left unmatched. Germline-derived CDR1 and CDR2 are SGDLS and YYNGEE. CDR3 in DNA: TGTGCCAGCAGCGCGCCCCAGGGGGCCGTCCCTGAAGCTTTCTTT. Encoded protein: CASSAPQGAVPEAFF. Variable domain in full (rest from reference TRBV9 and TRBJ1-1): DSGVTQTPKHLITATGQRVTLRCSPRSGDLSVYWYQQSLDQGLQFLIQYYNGEERAKGNILERFSAQQFPDLHSELNLSSLELGDSALYFCASSAPQGAVPEAFFGQGTRLTVV.

The chain couples TRBV28 to TRBJ1-2; perhaps TRBD1 as D (5 bases). Germline V CDR1 and CDR2: MDHEN, SYDVKM. V lost 4 bases, J lost 2 bases, and 17 bases lay in between. The CDR3 is 16 amino acids. The CDR3 nucleotides are TGTGCCAGCAGTTCCCGACAAAGGGGAAAGAACTATGGCTACACCTTC. Protein product: CASSSRQRGKNYGYTF.

V gene TRBV19 combines with J gene TRBJ1-1, with 7 bases lining up with TRBD1. Trimming removed 10 bases from V and 0 bases from J; junction bases left unmatched: 5. The CDR3 is 13 amino acids. Germline V gives CDR1 LNHDA, CDR2 SQIVND (reference sequence). CDR3 nucleotide sequence: TGTGCCACGACCGGACAGGTGAACACTGAAGCTTTCTTT. Translating it yields CATTGQVNTEAFF. Using reference TRBV19 and TRBJ1-1 for the parts outside the CDR3, the full variable domain is DGGITQSPKYLFRKEGQNVTLSCEQNLNHDAMYWYRQDPGQGLRLIYYSQIVNDFQKGDIAEGYSVSREKKESFPLTVTSAQKNPTAFYLCATTGQVNTEAFFGQGTRLTVV.

The rearrangement uses TRBV4-1 and TRBJ2-5; TRBD1 aligns across 9 bases. Germline CDR1 reads MGHRA; CDR2 reads YSYEKL. The CDR3 extends over 16 amino acids. V lost 2 bases to trimming and J lost 5 bases; unmatched junction nucleotides: 9. For the CDR3, the DNA is TGCGCCAGCAGCCAATCCCCGGGACAGGGTGGGGAGACCCAGTACTTC. Translation: CASSQSPGQGGETQYF.

The CDR3 spells CASSFGWSTGELFF. CDR3 sequence (DNA): TGTGCCAGCAGCTTCGGTTGGAGCACCGGGGAGCTGTTTTTT. This chain joins TRBV11-2 and TRBJ2-2; D gene uncertain. Between the trimmed V and J ends, which lost 3 bases and 4 bases, there was a span of 9 bases. Germline CDR1 reads SGHAT; CDR2 reads FQNNGV. This CDR3 spans 14 amino acids.

V gene TRBV5-1 combines with J gene TRBJ2-7, with 10 nucleotides matching TRBD2. Per germline, CDR1 SGHRS and CDR2 YFSETQ. The J segment lost 1 base and the V segment lost 4 bases, leaving 5 bases of the junction unmatched. The CDR3 loop spans 15 amino acids. The CDR3 spells CASSMGAGGSYEQYF. CDR3 in DNA: TGCGCCAGCAGCATGGGAGCGGGAGGGTCCTACGAGCAGTACTTC. Combining the CDR3 with reference TRBV5-1 and TRBJ2-7 gives the whole variable domain KAGVTQTPRYLIKTRGQQVTLSCSPISGHRSVSWYQQTPGQGLQFLFEYFSETQRNKGNFPGRFSGRQFSNSRSEMNVSTLELGDSALYLCASSMGAGGSYEQYFGPGTRLTVT.

The chain recombines TRBV7-9 with TRBJ2-1; 11 positions agree with TRBD2. From germline, CDR1 is SEHNR and CDR2 FQNEAQ (reference sequence). The J segment lost 7 bases and the V segment lost 5 bases, leaving 7 bases of the junction unmatched. This CDR3 is 15 amino acids long. The CDR3 nucleotides read TGTGCCAGCAGCCCCACTAGCGGGAGTAGAAATGAGCAGTTCTTC. Residues: CASSPTSGSRNEQFF.

The chain uses TRBV4-1 and TRBJ2-7; D is uncertain. Germline values: CDR1 MGHRA, CDR2 YSYEKL. CDR3 length: 14 amino acids. V lost 5 bases and J 1 base, leaving 12 bases between the germline ends. The CDR3 is CASSFHDTSYEQYF. The CDR3 DNA reads as TGCGCCAGCAGCTTTCACGACACTTCCTACGAGCAGTACTTC.

This CDR3 reads CATSRDVEGAGGYEQYF. Here the CDR3 DNA reads TGTGCCACCAGCAGAGATGTCGAGGGGGCGGGAGGCTACGAGCAGTACTTC. The chain has TRBV15 and TRBJ2-7, with D tentatively TRBD2 (8 bases). CDR3 length: 17 amino acids. The germline V gene has CDR1 LNHNV and CDR2 YYDKDF (reference sequence). The V end lost 0 bases, the J end lost 3 bases, and 18 bases lay between the germline ends.

The chain has TRBV7-3 and TRBJ2-1; weak D call: TRBD2 (6 bases). The germline V gene has CDR1 SGHTA and CDR2 FQGTGA. The V and J ends lost 5 bases and 6 bases respectively, with 8 bases between them. This CDR3 is 12 amino acids long. The CDR3 DNA reads TGTGCCAGCAGCCTAGCGATCAATGAGCAGTTCTTC. This translates into CASSLAINEQFF.

This clone showed up just once. The chain is built from TRBV5-1 and TRBJ1-1, with 12 bases identical to TRBD1. The trim removed 1 base at V and 0 bases at J, leaving 7 bases unmatched. The CDR3 contains 18 residues. Germline V lookup: CDR1 SGHRS, CDR2 YFSETQ. This CDR3 is CASSLFFGDRGLNTEAFF. CDR3 nucleotides: TGCGCCAGCAGCTTGTTTTTCGGGGACAGGGGGCTGAACACTGAAGCTTTCTTT.

This clone came up a few times. The chain carries TRBV11-3 and TRBJ2-3; possibly TRBD2 for D (7 bases). Per germline, CDR1 SGHNT and CDR2 YENEEA. V lost 2 bases to trimming and J lost 3 bases, with 18 bases between them. The CDR3 covers 17 residues. CDR3 sequence reads: CASSLRGEGRGTDTQYF. CDR3 in DNA: TGTGCCAGCAGCTTAAGGGGGGAGGGCCGAGGAACAGATACGCAGTATTTT.

The chain has TRBV5-4 and TRBJ1-5; 9 bases are a match to TRBD1. V was pared by 8 bases and J by 6 bases, with 6 bases of the junction left unmatched. The CDR3 is 13 residues long. Germline values: CDR1 SGHNT, CDR2 YYREEE (reference sequence). The CDR3 is CARTGGRSQPQHF. As DNA, the CDR3 is TGTGCCAGAACAGGGGGCAGGAGTCAGCCCCAGCATTTT.

The chain recombines TRBV5-6 with TRBJ2-1; 11 bases line up with TRBD2. This CDR3 spans 15 amino acids. Germline CDR1 reads SGHDT; CDR2 reads YYEEEE. V gave up 3 bases and J gave up 5 bases; unmatched junction bases: 4. The CDR3 DNA reads TGTGCCAGCAGCTCCGGGACTAGCGGCCACAATGAGCAGTTCTTC. Translated, it gives CASSSGTSGHNEQFF.

This rearrangement joins TRBV7-2 to TRBJ2-1; a weak D match, TRBD2 (5 bases). The CDR3 totals 13 residues. Trimming left V 5 bases short and J 5 bases short, with 10 bases between. Germline CDR1 reads SGHTA; CDR2 reads FQGNSA. The CDR3 DNA reads TGTGCCAGCAGCCTCGGACTTAACAATGAGCAGTTCTTC. The encoded protein is CASSLGLNNEQFF.

The genes are TRBV27 and TRBJ2-5; tentatively, D is TRBD1 (6 bases). This CDR3 has 15 residues. Germline V gene data show CDR1 as MNHEY and CDR2 as SMNVEV (reference sequence). V was shortened by 5 bases and J by 1 base, with 14 bases between the two germline ends. CDR3 residues: CASSSLTGRQETQYF. The CDR3 DNA sequence: TGTGCCAGCAGTAGCCTGACAGGACGCCAAGAGACCCAGTACTTC.

The chain joins TRBV23-1 to TRBJ2-2; the match to TRBD1 covers 9 bases. TRBV23-1 is placed among ORFs of uncertain function. CDR3 length: 16 amino acids. The trim removed 3 bases at V and 4 bases at J, leaving 6 bases unmatched. The DNA of the CDR3 is TGCGCCAGCAGTCAGCCTCAGACAGGGGGCACCGGGGAGCTGTTTTTT. Encoded protein: CASSQPQTGGTGELFF.

J is TRBJ1-6 and V is TRBV25-1; 7 bases match TRBD1. This CDR3 has 15 residues. Per germline, CDR1 MGHDK and CDR2 SYGVNS. Losses at the gene ends were 3 bases for V and 5 bases for J; bases not matched to a gene: 4. Written as DNA, the CDR3 is TGTGCCAGCAGTGAGATGGGACAGCATAATTCACCCCTCCACTTT. Translating gives CASSEMGQHNSPLHF.

The rearrangement links TRBV21-1 to TRBJ2-2; the DNA was not compared with TRBD2, the D call given in the table. TRBV21-1 is flagged as a pseudogene. This CDR3 is 16 amino acids long. CDR3: CASSKGTGEWVGELFF. The CDR3 nucleotides read TGTGCCAGCAGCAAAGGTACGGGGGAGTGGGTCGGGGAGCTGTTTTTT.

The chain is built from TRBV29-1 and TRBJ1-2, with D hard to call. The V gene lost 6 bases and the J gene lost 4 bases, with 9 bases spanning the gap. This CDR3 is built from 11 residues. Germline V gene sequence: CDR1 SQVTM, CDR2 ANQGSEA. In DNA, the CDR3 is TGCAGCGTCACAGAAGTCTATGGCTACACCTTC. Its translation is CSVTEVYGYTF.

The V gene is TRBV27, the J gene TRBJ2-5; TRBD1 matches at 7 bases. This CDR3 has 16 residues. V was clipped by 5 bases and J by 5 bases; unmatched bases: 14. Germline assignment: CDR1 MNHEY and CDR2 SMNVEV (reference sequence). The CDR3 spells CASSASTTGFKETQYF. The CDR3 DNA follows: TGTGCCAGCAGTGCATCTACGACAGGGTTTAAGGAGACCCAGTACTTC.

This clone was seen a handful of times. V and J are TRBV7-9 and TRBJ1-1; D ambiguous. Trimming took off 0 bases at V and 5 bases at J, with 7 bases between the two ends. Germline CDR1 is SEHNR and CDR2 is FQNEAQ (reference sequence). CDR3 length equals 13 residues. Here the CDR3 reads CASSLAGMTEAFF. In DNA, the CDR3 is TGTGCCAGCAGCTTAGCCGGGATGACTGAAGCTTTCTTT.

This chain joins TRBV2 and TRBJ2-1, with TRBD1 as a possible D gene (5 bases). Germline V gene data show CDR1 as SNHLY and CDR2 as FYNNEI. The CDR3 length is 16 residues. V was shortened by 4 bases and J by 6 bases, with 19 bases between the two germline ends. The CDR3 loop is CASSGSGHPRFNEQFF. Written as DNA, the CDR3 is TGTGCCAGCAGTGGGTCCGGACATCCCCGCTTCAATGAGCAGTTCTTC.